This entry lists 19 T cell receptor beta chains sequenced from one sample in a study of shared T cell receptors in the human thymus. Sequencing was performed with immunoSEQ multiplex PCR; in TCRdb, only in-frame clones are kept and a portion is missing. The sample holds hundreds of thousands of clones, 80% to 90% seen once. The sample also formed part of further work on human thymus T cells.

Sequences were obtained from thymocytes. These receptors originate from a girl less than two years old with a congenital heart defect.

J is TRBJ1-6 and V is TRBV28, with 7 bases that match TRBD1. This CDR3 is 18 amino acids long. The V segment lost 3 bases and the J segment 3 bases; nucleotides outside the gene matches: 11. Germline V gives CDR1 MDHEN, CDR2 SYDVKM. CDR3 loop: CASSFDRDSSYYNSPLHF. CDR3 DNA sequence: TGTGCCAGCAGTTTTGACAGGGACTCGAGTTACTATAATTCACCCCTCCACTTT.

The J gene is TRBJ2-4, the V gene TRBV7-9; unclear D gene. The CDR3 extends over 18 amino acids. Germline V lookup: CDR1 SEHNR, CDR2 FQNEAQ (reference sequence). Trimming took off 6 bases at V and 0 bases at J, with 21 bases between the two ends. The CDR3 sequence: CASRQRGTAAIAKNIQYF. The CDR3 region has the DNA TGTGCCAGCAGGCAAAGAGGTACTGCTGCCATAGCCAAAAACATTCAGTACTTC.

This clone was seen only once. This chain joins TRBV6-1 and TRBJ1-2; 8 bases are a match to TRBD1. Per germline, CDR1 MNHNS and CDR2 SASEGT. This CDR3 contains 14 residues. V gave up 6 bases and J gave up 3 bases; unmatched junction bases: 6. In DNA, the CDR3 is TGTGCCAGCAGCGGTGGACAGGGCCACTATGGCTACACCTTC. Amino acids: CASSGGQGHYGYTF.

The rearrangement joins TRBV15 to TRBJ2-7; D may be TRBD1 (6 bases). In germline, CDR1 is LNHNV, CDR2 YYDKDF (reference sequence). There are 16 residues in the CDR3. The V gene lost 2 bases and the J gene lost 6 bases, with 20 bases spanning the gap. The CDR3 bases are TGTGCCACCAGCAGACGACCCCAGATACAGGGCTGCGAGCAGTACTTC. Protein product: CATSRRPQIQGCEQYF.

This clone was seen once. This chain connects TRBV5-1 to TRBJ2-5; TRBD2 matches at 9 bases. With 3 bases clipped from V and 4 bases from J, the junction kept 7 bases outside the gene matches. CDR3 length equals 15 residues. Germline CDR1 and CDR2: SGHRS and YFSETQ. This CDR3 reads CASSYGTSILETQYF. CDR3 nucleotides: TGCGCCAGCAGCTACGGGACTAGCATCTTAGAGACCCAGTACTTC.

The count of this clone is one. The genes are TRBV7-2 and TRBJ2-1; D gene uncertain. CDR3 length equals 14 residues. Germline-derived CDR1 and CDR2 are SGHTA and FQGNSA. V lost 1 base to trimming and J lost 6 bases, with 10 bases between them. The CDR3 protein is CASSLVLSINEQFF. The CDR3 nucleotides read TGTGCCAGCAGCTTAGTTCTTAGTATCAATGAGCAGTTCTTC.

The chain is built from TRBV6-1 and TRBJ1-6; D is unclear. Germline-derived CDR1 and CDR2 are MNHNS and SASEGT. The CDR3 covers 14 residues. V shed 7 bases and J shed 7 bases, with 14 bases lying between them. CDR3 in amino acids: CASTAGMTNSPLHF. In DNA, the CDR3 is TGTGCCAGCACCGCCGGGATGACAAATTCACCCCTCCACTTT.

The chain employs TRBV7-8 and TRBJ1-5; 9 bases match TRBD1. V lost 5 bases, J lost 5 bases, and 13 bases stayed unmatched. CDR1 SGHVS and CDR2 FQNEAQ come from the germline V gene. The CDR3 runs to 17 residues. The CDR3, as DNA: TGTGCCAGCAGCGCGCCGGGACAGGGCTTTTGTGATCAGCCCCAGCATTTT. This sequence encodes CASSAPGQGFCDQPQHF.

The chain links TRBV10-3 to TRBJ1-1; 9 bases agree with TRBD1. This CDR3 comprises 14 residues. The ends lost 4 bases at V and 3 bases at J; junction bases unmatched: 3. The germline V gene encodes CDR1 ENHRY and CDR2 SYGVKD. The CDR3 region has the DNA TGTGCCATCAGTGGCCGGGACAGGGACACTGAAGCTTTCTTT. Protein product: CAISGRDRDTEAFF.

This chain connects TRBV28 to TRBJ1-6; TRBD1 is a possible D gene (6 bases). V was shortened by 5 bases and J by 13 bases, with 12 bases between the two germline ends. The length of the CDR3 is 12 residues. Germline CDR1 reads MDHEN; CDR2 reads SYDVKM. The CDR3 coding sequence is TGTGCCAGCAGTCCATCAGGGGTTCCCCTCCACTTT. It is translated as CASSPSGVPLHF.

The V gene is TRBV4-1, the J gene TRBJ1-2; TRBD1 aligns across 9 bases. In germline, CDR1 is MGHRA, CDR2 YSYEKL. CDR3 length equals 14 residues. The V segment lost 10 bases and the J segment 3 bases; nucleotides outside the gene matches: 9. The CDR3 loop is CATRQGVLHYGYTF. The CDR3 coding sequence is TGCGCCACTCGACAGGGGGTGCTTCACTATGGCTACACCTTC.

CDR3: CASSLSGGGEETQYF. Here the CDR3 DNA reads TGTGCCAGCAGCTTAAGCGGGGGTGGAGAAGAGACCCAGTACTTC. The chain links TRBV7-8 to TRBJ2-5; 8 nucleotides agree with TRBD2. The CDR3 length is 15 residues. Germline assignment: CDR1 SGHVS and CDR2 FQNEAQ. V lost 2 bases to trimming and J lost 3 bases; unmatched junction nucleotides: 5.

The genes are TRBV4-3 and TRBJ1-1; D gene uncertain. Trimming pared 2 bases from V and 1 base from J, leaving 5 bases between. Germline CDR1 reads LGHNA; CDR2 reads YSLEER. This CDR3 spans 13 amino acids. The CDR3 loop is CASSQTGNTEAFF. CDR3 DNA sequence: TGCGCCAGCAGCCAAACTGGGAACACTGAAGCTTTCTTT.

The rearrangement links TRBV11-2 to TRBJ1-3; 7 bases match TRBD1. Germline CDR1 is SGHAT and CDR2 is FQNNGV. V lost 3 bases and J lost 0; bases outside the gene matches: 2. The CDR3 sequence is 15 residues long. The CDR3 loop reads CASSLTGSSGNTIYF. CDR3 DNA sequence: TGTGCCAGCAGCTTGACAGGGTCCTCTGGAAACACCATATATTTT.

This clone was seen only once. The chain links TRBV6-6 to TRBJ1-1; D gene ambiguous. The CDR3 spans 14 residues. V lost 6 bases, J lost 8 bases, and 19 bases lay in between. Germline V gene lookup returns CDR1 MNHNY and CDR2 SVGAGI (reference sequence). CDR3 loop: CASSREAAELEAFF. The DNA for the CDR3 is TGTGCCAGCAGCCGTGAAGCCGCCGAACTCGAAGCTTTCTTT.

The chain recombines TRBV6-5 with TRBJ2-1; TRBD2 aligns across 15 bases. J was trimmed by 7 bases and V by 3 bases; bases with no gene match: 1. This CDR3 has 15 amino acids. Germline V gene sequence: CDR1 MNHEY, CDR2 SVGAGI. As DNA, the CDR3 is TGTGCCAGCAGTTATGGGACTAGCGGGGGGAATGAGCAGTTCTTC. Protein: CASSYGTSGGNEQFF.

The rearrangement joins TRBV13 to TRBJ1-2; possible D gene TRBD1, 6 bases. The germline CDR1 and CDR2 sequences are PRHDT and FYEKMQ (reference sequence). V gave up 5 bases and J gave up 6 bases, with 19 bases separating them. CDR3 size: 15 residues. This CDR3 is CASSTSIQGYHGYTF. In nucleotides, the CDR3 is TGTGCCAGCAGCACATCAATACAGGGCTACCATGGCTACACCTTC.

CDR3 bases: TGTGCCAGCAGCCGCAGGCGAAACGAGTACAATGAGCAGTTCTTC. This sequence encodes CASSRRRNEYNEQFF. The chain couples TRBV7-8 to TRBJ2-1; no reliable D call. Germline CDR1 SGHVS, CDR2 FQNEAQ. CDR3 length: 15 amino acids. V lost 5 bases, J lost 4 bases, and 15 bases lay in between.

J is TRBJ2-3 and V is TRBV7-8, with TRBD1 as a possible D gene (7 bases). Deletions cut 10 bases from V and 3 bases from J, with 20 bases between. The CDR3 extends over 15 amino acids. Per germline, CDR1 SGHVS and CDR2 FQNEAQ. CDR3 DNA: TGTGCCACCTGTGGCGGAGGGGGCCGGACAGATACGCAGTATTTT. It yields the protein CATCGGGGRTDTQYF.